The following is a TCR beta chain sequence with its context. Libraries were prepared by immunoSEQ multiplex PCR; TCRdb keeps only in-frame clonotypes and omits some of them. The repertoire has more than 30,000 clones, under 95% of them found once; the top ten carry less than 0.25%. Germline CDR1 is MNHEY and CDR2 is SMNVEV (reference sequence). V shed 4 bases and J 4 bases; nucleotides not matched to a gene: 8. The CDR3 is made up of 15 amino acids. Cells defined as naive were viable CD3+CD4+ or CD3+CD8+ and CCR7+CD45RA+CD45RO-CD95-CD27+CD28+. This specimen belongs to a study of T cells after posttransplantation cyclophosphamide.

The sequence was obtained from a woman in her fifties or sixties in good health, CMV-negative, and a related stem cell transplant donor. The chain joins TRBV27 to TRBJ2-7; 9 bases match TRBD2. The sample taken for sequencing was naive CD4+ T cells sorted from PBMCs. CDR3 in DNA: TGTGCCAGCAGTTCCGTCGCGGGGGGGGAGTACGAGCAGTACTTC. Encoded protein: CASSSVAGGEYEQYF.